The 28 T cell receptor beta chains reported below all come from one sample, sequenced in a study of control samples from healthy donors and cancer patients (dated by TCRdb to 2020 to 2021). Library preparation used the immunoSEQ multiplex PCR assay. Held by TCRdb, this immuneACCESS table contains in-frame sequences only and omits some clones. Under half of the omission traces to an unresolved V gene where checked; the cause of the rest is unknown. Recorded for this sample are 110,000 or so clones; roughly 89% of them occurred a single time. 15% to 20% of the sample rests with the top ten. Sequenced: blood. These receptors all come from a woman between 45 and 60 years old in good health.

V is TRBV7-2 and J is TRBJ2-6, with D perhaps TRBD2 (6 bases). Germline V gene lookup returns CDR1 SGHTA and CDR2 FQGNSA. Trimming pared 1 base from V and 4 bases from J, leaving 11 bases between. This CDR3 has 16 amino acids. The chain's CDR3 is CASSLVGSSGANVLTF. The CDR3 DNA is TGTGCCAGCAGCTTAGTCGGGAGCAGCGGGGCCAACGTCCTGACTTTC.

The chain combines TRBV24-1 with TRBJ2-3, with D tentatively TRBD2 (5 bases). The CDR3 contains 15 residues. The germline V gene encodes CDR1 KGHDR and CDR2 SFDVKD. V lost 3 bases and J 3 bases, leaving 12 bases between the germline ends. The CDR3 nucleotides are TGTGCCACCAGTGATCGGGGTCATGGTACAGATACGCAGTATTTT. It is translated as CATSDRGHGTDTQYF.

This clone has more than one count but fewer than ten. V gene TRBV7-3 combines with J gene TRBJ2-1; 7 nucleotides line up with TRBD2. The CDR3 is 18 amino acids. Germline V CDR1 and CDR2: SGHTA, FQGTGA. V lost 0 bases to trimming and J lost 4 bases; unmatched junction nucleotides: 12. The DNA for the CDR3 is TGTGCCAGCAGCTTAACTGGAGGGATAGCGGGTTCTTACAATGAGCAGTTCTTC. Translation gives CASSLTGGIAGSYNEQFF.

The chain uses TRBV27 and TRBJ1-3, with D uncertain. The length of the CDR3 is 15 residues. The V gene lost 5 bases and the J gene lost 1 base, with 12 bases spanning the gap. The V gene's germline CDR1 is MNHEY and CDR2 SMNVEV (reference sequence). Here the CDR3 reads CASSAGRSSGNTIYF. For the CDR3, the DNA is TGTGCCAGCAGTGCCGGCCGGTCTTCTGGAAACACCATATATTTT.

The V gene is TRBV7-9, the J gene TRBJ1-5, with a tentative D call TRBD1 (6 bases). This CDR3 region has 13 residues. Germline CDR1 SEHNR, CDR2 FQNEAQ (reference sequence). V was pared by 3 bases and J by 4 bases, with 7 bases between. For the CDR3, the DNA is TGTGCCAGCAGCTTCCAGGGGAATCAGCCCCAGCATTTT. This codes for CASSFQGNQPQHF.

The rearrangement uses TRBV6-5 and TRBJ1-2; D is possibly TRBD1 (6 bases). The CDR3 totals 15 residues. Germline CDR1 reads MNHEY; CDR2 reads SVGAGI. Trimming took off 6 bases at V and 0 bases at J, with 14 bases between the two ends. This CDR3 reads CASRARDTSNYGYTF. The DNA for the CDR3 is TGTGCCAGCAGGGCACGGGACACTTCTAACTATGGCTACACCTTC.

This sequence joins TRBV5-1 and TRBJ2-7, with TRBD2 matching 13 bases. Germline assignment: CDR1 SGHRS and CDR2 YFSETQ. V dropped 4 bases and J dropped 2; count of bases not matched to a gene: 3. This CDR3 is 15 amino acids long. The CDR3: CASSKGTSGAYEQYF. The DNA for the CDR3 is TGCGCCAGCAGCAAAGGGACTAGCGGGGCCTACGAGCAGTACTTC.

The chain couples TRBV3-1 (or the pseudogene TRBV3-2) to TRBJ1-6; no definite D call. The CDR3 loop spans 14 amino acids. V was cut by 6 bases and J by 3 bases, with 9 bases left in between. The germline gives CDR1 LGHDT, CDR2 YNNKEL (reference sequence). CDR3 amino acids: CASRDSYYNSPLHF. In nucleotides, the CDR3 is TGTGCCAGCAGGGATTCTTACTATAATTCACCCCTCCACTTT.

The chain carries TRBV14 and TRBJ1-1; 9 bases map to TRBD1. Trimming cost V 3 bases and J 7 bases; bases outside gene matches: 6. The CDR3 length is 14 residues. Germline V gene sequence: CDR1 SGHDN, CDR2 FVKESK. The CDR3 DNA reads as TGTGCCAGCAGCCACCGACAGGGGGTAGGTGAAGCTTTCTTT. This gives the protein CASSHRQGVGEAFF.

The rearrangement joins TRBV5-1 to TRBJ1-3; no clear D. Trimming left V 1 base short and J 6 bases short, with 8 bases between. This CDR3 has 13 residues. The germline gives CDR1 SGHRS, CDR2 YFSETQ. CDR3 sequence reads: CASSLTDLNTIYF. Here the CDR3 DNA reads TGCGCCAGCAGCTTGACCGACTTAAACACCATATATTTT.

The CDR3 region is CASSLELAGGADTQYF. CDR3 coding DNA: TGTGCCAGCAGCTTAGAACTAGCGGGAGGAGCGGATACGCAGTATTTT. The chain links TRBV7-2 to TRBJ2-3, with 12 nucleotides matching TRBD2. Per germline, CDR1 SGHTA and CDR2 FQGNSA. The J segment lost 6 bases and the V segment lost 1 base, leaving 5 bases of the junction unmatched. The CDR3 loop spans 16 amino acids. Full variable domain (rest looked up from reference TRBV7-2 and TRBJ2-3): GAGVSQSPSNKVTEKGKDVELRCDPISGHTALYWYRQSLGQGLEFLIYFQGNSAPDKSGLPSDRFSAERTGGSVSTLTIQRTQQEDSAVYLCASSLELAGGADTQYFGPGTRLTVL.

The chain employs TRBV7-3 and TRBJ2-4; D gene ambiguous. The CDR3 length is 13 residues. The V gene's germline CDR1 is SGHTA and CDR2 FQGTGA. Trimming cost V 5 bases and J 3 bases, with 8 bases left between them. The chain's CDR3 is CASSSTDKNIQYF. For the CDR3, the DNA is TGTGCCAGCAGCAGTACGGACAAAAACATTCAGTACTTC.

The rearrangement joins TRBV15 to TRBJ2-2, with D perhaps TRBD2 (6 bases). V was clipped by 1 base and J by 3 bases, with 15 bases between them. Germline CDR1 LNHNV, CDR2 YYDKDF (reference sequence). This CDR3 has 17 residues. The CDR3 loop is CATSRVTRDSHTGELFF. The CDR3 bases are TGTGCCACCAGCAGAGTAACCCGGGACTCTCACACCGGGGAGCTGTTTTTT.

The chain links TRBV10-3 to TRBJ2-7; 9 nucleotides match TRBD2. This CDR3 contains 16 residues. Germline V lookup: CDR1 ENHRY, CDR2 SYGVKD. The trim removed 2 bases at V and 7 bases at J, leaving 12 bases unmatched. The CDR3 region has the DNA TGTGCCATCAGTGAGCCGGGGGCTAGCGGGACGGGGGAGCAGTACGTC. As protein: CAISEPGASGTGEQYV.

CDR3 sequence (DNA): TGTGCCAGTAGTATCCGGGCGGGACAGGGATCGGAGACCCAGTACTTC. Protein sequence: CASSIRAGQGSETQYF. The J gene is TRBJ2-5, the V gene TRBV19; 9 nucleotides match TRBD1. CDR1 and CDR2 from the germline V gene are LNHDA and SQIVND (reference sequence). CDR3 length: 16 residues. J gave up 5 bases and V 3 bases, and 10 bases lay outside the gene matches.

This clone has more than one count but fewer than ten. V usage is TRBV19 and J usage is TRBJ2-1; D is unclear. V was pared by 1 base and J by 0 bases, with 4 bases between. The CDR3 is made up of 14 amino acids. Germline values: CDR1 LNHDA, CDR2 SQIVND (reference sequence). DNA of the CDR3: TGTGCCAGTAGTATAGGTAGCTCCTACAATGAGCAGTTCTTC. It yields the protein CASSIGSSYNEQFF.

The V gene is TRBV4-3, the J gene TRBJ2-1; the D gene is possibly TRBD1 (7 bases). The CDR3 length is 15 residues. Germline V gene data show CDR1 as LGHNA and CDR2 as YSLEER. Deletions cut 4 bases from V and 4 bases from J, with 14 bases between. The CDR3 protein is CASSRGAGGYNEQFF. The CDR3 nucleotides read TGCGCCAGCAGCCGGGGGGCAGGGGGATACAATGAGCAGTTCTTC.

As DNA, the CDR3 is TGTGCCAGCAGCTTTTTGGCAGGGTGTCCGTCTTACGAGCAGTACGTC. Its protein product is CASSFLAGCPSYEQYV. This chain connects TRBV11-3 to TRBJ2-7, with D possibly matching TRBD1 (5 bases). CDR1 SGHNT and CDR2 YENEEA come from the germline V gene. The CDR3 spans 16 residues. Trimming stripped 3 bases from V and 4 bases from J, with 19 bases between.

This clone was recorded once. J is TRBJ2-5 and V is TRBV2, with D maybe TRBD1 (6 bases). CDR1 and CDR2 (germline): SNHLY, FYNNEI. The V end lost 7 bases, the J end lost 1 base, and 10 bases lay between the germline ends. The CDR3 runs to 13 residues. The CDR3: CASKRQVQETQYF. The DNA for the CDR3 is TGTGCCAGCAAAAGACAGGTCCAAGAGACCCAGTACTTC.

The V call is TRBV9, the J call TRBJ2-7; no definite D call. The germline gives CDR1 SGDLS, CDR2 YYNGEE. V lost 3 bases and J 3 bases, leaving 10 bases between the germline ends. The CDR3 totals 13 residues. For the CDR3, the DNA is TGTGCCAGCAGCGCAGGCCCCCGCTACGAGCAGTACTTC. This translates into CASSAGPRYEQYF.

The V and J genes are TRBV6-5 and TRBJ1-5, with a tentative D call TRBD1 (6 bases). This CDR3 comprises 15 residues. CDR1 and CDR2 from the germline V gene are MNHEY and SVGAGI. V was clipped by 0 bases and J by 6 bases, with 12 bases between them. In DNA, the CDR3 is TGTGCCAGCAGTTACTCGGGTTTAGGGGGTCAGCCCCAGCATTTT. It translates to CASSYSGLGGQPQHF.

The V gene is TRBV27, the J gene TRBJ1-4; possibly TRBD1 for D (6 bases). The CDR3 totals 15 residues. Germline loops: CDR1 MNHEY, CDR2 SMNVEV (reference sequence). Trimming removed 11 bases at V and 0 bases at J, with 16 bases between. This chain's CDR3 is CAPTGKYATNEKLFF. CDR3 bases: TGTGCCCCCACAGGGAAATATGCAACTAATGAAAAACTGTTTTTT.

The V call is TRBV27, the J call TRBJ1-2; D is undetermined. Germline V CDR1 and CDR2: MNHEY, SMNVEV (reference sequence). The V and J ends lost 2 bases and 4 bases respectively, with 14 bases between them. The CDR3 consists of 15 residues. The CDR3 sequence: CASSLRAATSYGYTF. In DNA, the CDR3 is TGTGCCAGCAGTTTAAGGGCAGCCACAAGCTATGGCTACACCTTC.

The CDR3 protein is CASSVDHYGYTF. In DNA form, the CDR3 reads TGTGCCAGCAGCGTAGACCACTATGGCTACACCTTC. The V and J genes are TRBV9 and TRBJ1-2; the D is unclear. CDR3 length equals 12 residues. Germline V gene sequence: CDR1 SGDLS, CDR2 YYNGEE. Between the trimmed V and J ends, which lost 0 bases and 3 bases, there was a span of 3 bases.

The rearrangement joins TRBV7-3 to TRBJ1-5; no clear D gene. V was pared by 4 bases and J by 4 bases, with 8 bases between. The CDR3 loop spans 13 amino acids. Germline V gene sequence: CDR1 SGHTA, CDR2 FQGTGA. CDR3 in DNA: TGTGCCAGCAGCTCTCAAATTAATCAGCCCCAGCATTTT. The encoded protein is CASSSQINQPQHF.

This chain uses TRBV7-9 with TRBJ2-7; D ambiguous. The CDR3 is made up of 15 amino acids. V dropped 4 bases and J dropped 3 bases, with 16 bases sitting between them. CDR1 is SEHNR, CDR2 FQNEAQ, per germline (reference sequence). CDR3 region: CASSSRDGIHYEQYF. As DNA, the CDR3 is TGTGCCAGCAGCTCAAGGGATGGGATTCACTACGAGCAGTACTTC.

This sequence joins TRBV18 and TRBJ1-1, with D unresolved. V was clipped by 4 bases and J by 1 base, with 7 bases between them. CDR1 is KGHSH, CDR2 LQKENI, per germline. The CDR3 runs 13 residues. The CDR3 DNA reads TGTGCCAGCTCACAGATTGGGAACACTGAAGCTTTCTTT. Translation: CASSQIGNTEAFF.

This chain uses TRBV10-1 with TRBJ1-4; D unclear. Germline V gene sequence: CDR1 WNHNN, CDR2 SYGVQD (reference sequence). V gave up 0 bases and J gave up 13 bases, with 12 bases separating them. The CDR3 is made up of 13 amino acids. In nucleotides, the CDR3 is TGCGCCAGCAGTGAGTCCCATATCGGCGGACTGTTTTTT. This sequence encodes CASSESHIGGLFF.